The next 16 T cell receptor beta chains were all read from a single sample in a study of memory B cells and T cells in multiple sclerosis. The table came from immunoSEQ multiplex PCR; TCRdb's copy has only in-frame clones and leaves some out. This table has about 12,000 clones, about 83% appearing once. What these receptors recognize is not known. Separate sequencing covered autoproliferating (CFSE-dim) and non-proliferating (CFSE-high) T cells from stimulus-free culture. Pooled replicate wells came from about 5x10^7 CFSE-labeled PBMCs cultured less than nine days without stimulus. Sequenced material: PBMCs from blood kept in culture. The receptor source for this set is a human donor with multiple sclerosis.

V usage is TRBV11-1 and J usage is TRBJ1-1, with D possibly being TRBD1 (5 bases). The CDR3 has 14 residues. Germline V gene sequence: CDR1 SGHAT, CDR2 FQDESV (reference sequence). Trimming removed 8 bases at V and 1 base at J, with 14 bases between. DNA for the CDR3: TGTGCCAGCTCCTTAAACGGGGGGAACACTGAAGCTTTCTTT. This sequence encodes CASSLNGGNTEAFF. Looking up the rest from reference TRBV11-1 and TRBJ1-1 gives the full variable domain: EAEVAQSPRYKITEKSQAVAFWCDPISGHATLYWYRQILGQGPELLVQFQDESVVDDSQLPKDRFSAERLKGVDSTLKIQPAELGDSAMYLCASSLNGGNTEAFFGQGTRLTVV.

This rearrangement joins TRBV19 to TRBJ1-4; no definite D call. V lost 8 bases and J lost 4, with 14 bases in between. Germline CDR1 and CDR2: LNHDA and SQIVND (reference sequence). The CDR3 runs 14 residues. CDR3 sequence (DNA): TGTGCCAGTTCCAGGTTTATGGGTAATGAAAAACTGTTTTTT. Its protein product is CASSRFMGNEKLFF.

The chain employs TRBV5-1 and TRBJ2-5; D call uncertain. The J call is in doubt because the DNA end fits TRBJ2-7 better. Germline assignment: CDR1 SGHRS and CDR2 YFSETQ. There are 18 residues in the CDR3. CDR3 DNA sequence: TGCGCCAGCAGCTTGGGGGGTACCAGGACGAGAGGCTCCTACGAGCAGTACTTC. Protein product: CASSLGGTRTRGSYEQYF.

This clone was picked up a small number of times. The chain couples TRBV7-9 to TRBJ1-3, with no clear D. Trimming shortened V by 2 bases and J by 3 bases, and 8 bases separated the two germline ends. The CDR3 spans 14 residues. The germline CDR1 and CDR2 sequences are SEHNR and FQNEAQ (reference sequence). CDR3 sequence (DNA): TGTGCCAGCAGCTTAAGTGACCGTGGAAACACCATATATTTT. It encodes CASSLSDRGNTIYF.

The table lists this clone with a few counts. This chain links TRBV9 with TRBJ2-7, with no clear D. This CDR3 is built from 14 residues. Trimming removed 4 bases from V and 6 bases from J, with 17 bases in between. Germline-derived CDR1 and CDR2 are SGDLS and YYNGEE. CDR3 in DNA: TGTGCCAGCAGCCCAACCCCGACCTTTGTCGAGCAGTACTTC. Its translation: CASSPTPTFVEQYF.

The rearrangement uses TRBV27 and TRBJ2-3, with D tentatively TRBD2 (5 bases). Germline V gives CDR1 MNHEY, CDR2 SMNVEV (reference sequence). Trimming took off 6 bases at V and 0 bases at J, with 10 bases between the two ends. This CDR3 contains 14 residues. The CDR3 region has the DNA TGTGCCAGCAGCGTAGCGACTAGCACAGATACGCAGTATTTT. Protein: CASSVATSTDTQYF.

The V gene is TRBV9, the J gene TRBJ1-4, with D maybe TRBD1 (5 bases). CDR3 length: 17 amino acids. CDR1 is SGDLS and CDR2 is YYNGEE in the germline V gene. The V end lost 0 bases, the J end lost 3 bases, and 15 bases lay between the germline ends. The CDR3 DNA reads TGTGCCAGCAGCGTAGGTACGGGACGCTTAGCTAATGAAAAACTGTTTTTT. Amino acid sequence: CASSVGTGRLANEKLFF. The full variable domain, in which reference TRBV9 and TRBJ1-4 provide the parts outside the CDR3, is DSGVTQTPKHLITATGQRVTLRCSPRSGDLSVYWYQQSLDQGLQFLIQYYNGEERAKGNILERFSAQQFPDLHSELNLSSLELGDSALYFCASSVGTGRLANEKLFFGSGTQLSVL.

This chain links TRBV5-4 with TRBJ1-2, with D uncertain. Trimming took off 5 bases at V and 4 bases at J, with 9 bases between the two ends. The CDR3 has 12 amino acids. In germline, CDR1 is SGHNT, CDR2 YYREEE (reference sequence). In DNA, the CDR3 is TGTGCCAGCAGACTGGACGGCTATGGCTACACCTTC. Translation gives CASRLDGYGYTF.

The V gene is TRBV15, the J gene TRBJ1-5; 7 bases are shared with TRBD1. The CDR3 runs 12 residues. V trimming: 3 bases; J trimming: 15 bases; junction bases outside the gene matches: 8. In germline, CDR1 is LNHNV, CDR2 YYDKDF (reference sequence). CDR3: CATSSRTGPGHF. Here the CDR3 DNA reads TGTGCCACCAGCAGTAGGACAGGCCCGGGGCATTTT.

J is TRBJ2-7 and V is TRBV28, with 7 bases lining up with TRBD2. Germline lookup yields CDR1 MDHEN and CDR2 SYDVKM. The CDR3 sequence is 14 residues long. The ends lost 2 bases at V and 5 bases at J; junction bases unmatched: 6. Written as DNA, the CDR3 is TGTGCCAGCAGTTTACGGCGGGAGTTGAACGAGCAGTACTTC. Its translation is CASSLRRELNEQYF.

The V call is TRBV11-3, the J call TRBJ2-1; 7 positions agree with TRBD1. After removal of 5 bases from V and 9 bases from J, the junction contained 10 bases not matched to a gene. There are 14 residues in the CDR3. Germline values: CDR1 SGHNT, CDR2 YENEEA. The CDR3: CASSGGTVVGEQFF. CDR3 coding DNA: TGTGCCAGCAGCGGTGGGACAGTCGTCGGTGAGCAGTTCTTC.

V gene TRBV28 combines with J gene TRBJ2-1; D not resolved. V gave up 7 bases and J gave up 1 base, with 8 bases separating them. CDR1 and CDR2 from the germline V gene are MDHEN and SYDVKM. The CDR3 is 13 amino acids. The CDR3 sequence: CASTALSYNEQFF. CDR3 in DNA: TGTGCCAGCACGGCCTTATCCTACAATGAGCAGTTCTTC.

The chain uses TRBV4-1 and TRBJ1-1; 10 nucleotides agree with TRBD1. The trim removed 3 bases at V and 3 bases at J, leaving 7 bases unmatched. This CDR3 is built from 16 residues. Looked up from germline, CDR1 is MGHRA and CDR2 is YSYEKL. CDR3 nucleotide sequence: TGCGCCAGCAGCCAGCTGGCGACAGGGGGCCACACTGAAGCTTTCTTT. This gives the protein CASSQLATGGHTEAFF.

This sequence joins TRBV9 and TRBJ2-7; 14 bases line up with TRBD2. V shed 0 bases, J shed 2 bases, and the junction held 1 base outside the gene matches. The CDR3 has 16 residues. Germline CDR1 SGDLS, CDR2 YYNGEE. CDR3 loop: CASSVGTSGGTYEQYF. The DNA of the CDR3 is TGTGCCAGCAGCGTAGGGACTAGCGGGGGGACCTACGAGCAGTACTTC. The whole variable domain, filled in from reference TRBV9 and TRBJ2-7, reads DSGVTQTPKHLITATGQRVTLRCSPRSGDLSVYWYQQSLDQGLQFLIQYYNGEERAKGNILERFSAQQFPDLHSELNLSSLELGDSALYFCASSVGTSGGTYEQYFGPGTRLTVT.

The chain has TRBV4-1 and TRBJ2-1; 9 bases line up with TRBD2. There are 15 residues in the CDR3. CDR1 and CDR2 from the germline V gene are MGHRA and YSYEKL. The V segment lost 1 base and the J segment 9 bases; nucleotides outside the gene matches: 7. CDR3 coding DNA: TGCGCCAGCAGCCAAGGGACTAGCGCTTGGGGTGAGCAGTTCTTC. Translation: CASSQGTSAWGEQFF.

This clone appeared a single time. The rearrangement joins TRBV27 to TRBJ2-7, with 9 bases that match TRBD2. The germline CDR1 and CDR2 sequences are MNHEY and SMNVEV (reference sequence). This CDR3 has 15 residues. The junction had 11 bases not matched to a gene; V was cut back by 5 bases and J by 6 bases. The CDR3 nucleotides are TGTGCCAGCAGTATAATAGCGGGAGACGGTGCCGAGCAGTACTTC. As protein: CASSIIAGDGAEQYF.